These 22 T cell receptor beta chains came from one sample sequenced in a study of Ad26.COV2.S vaccination and SARS-CoV-2 variants. This table comes from immunoSEQ multiplex PCR, and its TCRdb copy is limited to in-frame clones, with some not included. The sample lists roughly 380,000 clones; 88% were seen once. Specified treatment: 15 to 20 received Ad26.COV2.S at low or high dose, single or two shots; 5 received placebo; per-sample allocation not given. Sampling was performed 63 days after the first vaccine or placebo injection. Here the sequenced sample was peripheral blood, taken in a trial of Ad26.COV2.S vaccine versus placebo. All receptors derive from a person aged 18 to 59 who received the Ad26.COV2.S COVID-19 vaccine or a placebo.

The chain combines TRBV5-8 with TRBJ2-1; D remains unclear. This CDR3 has 11 amino acids. V dropped 1 base and J dropped 7 bases, with 3 bases sitting between them. CDR1 and CDR2 (germline): SGHTS, YDEGEE. The CDR3 region is CASSLSNEQFF. The CDR3 bases are TGTGCCAGCAGCTTGTCAAATGAGCAGTTCTTC.

The chain links TRBV19 to TRBJ1-1; 9 nucleotides match TRBD1. The V gene end was trimmed by 3 bases and the J gene end by 1 base; junction bases not matched to a gene: 3. Germline CDR1 reads LNHDA; CDR2 reads SQIVND (reference sequence). The CDR3 has 15 residues. The CDR3 loop reads CASSILDRGNTEAFF. CDR3 sequence (DNA): TGTGCCAGTAGTATTTTGGACAGGGGGAACACTGAAGCTTTCTTT.

This clone was detected a few times. The chain recombines TRBV6-5 with TRBJ1-1; the match to TRBD1 covers 7 bases. The germline CDR1 and CDR2 sequences are MNHEY and SVGAGI. CDR3 length: 14 amino acids. The junction had 7 bases not matched to a gene; V was cut back by 6 bases and J by 3 bases. The CDR3 bases are TGTGCCAGCAGGAGCCTAGGGGGCGACACTGAAGCTTTCTTT. It translates to CASRSLGGDTEAFF.

This clone was found once. The V gene is TRBV24-1, the J gene TRBJ1-3; D is unclear. CDR1 is KGHDR and CDR2 is SFDVKD in the germline V gene. This CDR3 comprises 15 residues. Trimming took off 4 bases at V and 0 bases at J, with 9 bases between the two ends. In nucleotides, the CDR3 is TGTGCCACCAGTGACGGGTCGAGCTCTGGAAACACCATATATTTT. Translated: CATSDGSSSGNTIYF.

V and J are TRBV10-3 and TRBJ1-2; 10 bases align to TRBD1. Unmatched junction bases numbered 4, after V lost 6 bases and J lost 3 bases. The CDR3 is 14 residues long. Germline V lookup: CDR1 ENHRY, CDR2 SYGVKD. The CDR3 DNA sequence: TGTGCCATCAGGCGGACAGGGGGGGACTATGGCTACACCTTC. Protein sequence: CAIRRTGGDYGYTF.

The count of this clone is one. V usage is TRBV4-1 and J usage is TRBJ2-7; D is undetermined. V shed 1 base and J shed 3 bases, with 10 bases lying between them. CDR1 and CDR2 from the germline V gene are MGHRA and YSYEKL. This CDR3 spans 14 amino acids. The CDR3 DNA sequence: TGCGCCAGCAGCCAAGTATACGCAGACTACGAGCAGTACTTC. Its protein product is CASSQVYADYEQYF.

The chain combines TRBV19 with TRBJ2-2, with TRBD1 as a possible D gene (5 bases). The germline V and J ends were trimmed by 2 bases and 4 bases, with 14 bases remaining between them. Per the germline V gene, CDR1 is LNHDA and CDR2 is SQIVND (reference sequence). The CDR3 loop spans 16 amino acids. The CDR3 DNA reads as TGTGCCAGTAGTATATCGGTCAGGGCAGTCACCGGGGAGCTGTTTTTT. It specifies CASSISVRAVTGELFF.

The chain joins TRBV2 to TRBJ2-5; possibly TRBD1 for D (5 bases). CDR3 length: 13 amino acids. Germline CDR1 reads SNHLY; CDR2 reads FYNNEI. V lost 4 bases and J lost 5, with 11 bases in between. The CDR3 sequence: CASSVYRRETQYF. CDR3 nucleotide sequence: TGTGCCAGCAGTGTTTACAGGCGGGAGACCCAGTACTTC. Full variable domain (rest looked up from reference TRBV2 and TRBJ2-5): EPEVTQTPSHQVTQMGQEVILRCVPISNHLYFYWYRQILGQKVEFLVSFYNNEISEKSEIFDDQFSVERPDGSNFTLKIRSTKLEDSAMYFCASSVYRRETQYFGPGTRLLVL.

CDR3 in DNA: TGTGCCAGTAGTATAGGTTATGGGGGCACTGAAGCTTTCTTT. Residues: CASSIGYGGTEAFF. The V and J genes are TRBV19 and TRBJ1-1; tentative D call: TRBD1 (5 bases). CDR3 length: 14 amino acids. The germline V gene has CDR1 LNHDA and CDR2 SQIVND (reference sequence). V was trimmed by 1 base and J by 4 bases, leaving 10 bases between them.

The chain carries TRBV7-3 and TRBJ1-1; D not certain. Trimming stripped 5 bases from V and 2 bases from J, with 12 bases between. CDR1 and CDR2 from the germline V gene are SGHTA and FQGTGA. This CDR3 is 14 amino acids long. CDR3 protein: CASSPTHSNTEAFF. Here the CDR3 DNA reads TGTGCCAGCAGCCCGACACATTCCAACACTGAAGCTTTCTTT.

V usage is TRBV27 and J usage is TRBJ2-1, with 9 bases aligning to TRBD2. Germline V gene data show CDR1 as MNHEY and CDR2 as SMNVEV (reference sequence). V was pared by 0 bases and J by 9 bases, with 6 bases of the junction left unmatched. This CDR3 contains 15 residues. The CDR3 reads CASSLSGLAGTEQFF. CDR3 bases: TGTGCCAGCAGTTTATCTGGTCTAGCGGGGACTGAGCAGTTCTTC.

In its sample, this clone was seen once. The V and J genes are TRBV29-1 and TRBJ1-1; D is uncertain. Trimming left V 7 bases short and J 4 bases short, with 7 bases between. This CDR3 comprises 10 residues. Germline CDR1 SQVTM, CDR2 ANQGSEA. The CDR3, as DNA: TGCAGCGGTTGGGGCACTGAAGCTTTCTTT. Protein sequence: CSGWGTEAFF. The full variable domain, in which reference TRBV29-1 and TRBJ1-1 provide the parts outside the CDR3, is SAVISQKPSRDICQRGTSLTIQCQVDSQVTMMFWYRQQPGQSLTLIATANQGSEATYESGFVIDKFPISRPNLTFSTLTVSNMSPEDSSIYLCSGWGTEAFFGQGTRLTVV.

The V and J genes are TRBV19 and TRBJ1-1, with 7 bases aligning to TRBD1. This CDR3 region has 18 residues. V lost 0 bases and J lost 0; bases outside the gene matches: 10. Germline lookup yields CDR1 LNHDA and CDR2 SQIVND (reference sequence). Written as DNA, the CDR3 is TGTGCCAGTAGTATAGACACACCGCGGACAGGTTTGAACACTGAAGCTTTCTTT. Translation gives CASSIDTPRTGLNTEAFF.

This chain links TRBV30 with TRBJ1-1; tentatively, D is TRBD1 (5 bases). This CDR3 spans 17 amino acids. V lost 4 bases, J lost 0 bases, and 21 bases lay in between. Per germline, CDR1 GTSNPN and CDR2 SVGIG (reference sequence). The CDR3 DNA sequence: TGTGCCTGGATCCCTCCACTTCTGGGACGGCTGAACACTGAAGCTTTCTTT. Translated: CAWIPPLLGRLNTEAFF.

The gene calls are TRBV4-3 and TRBJ1-6; no definite D call. V was pared by 2 bases and J by 6 bases, with 14 bases between. Looked up from germline, CDR1 is LGHNA and CDR2 is YSLEER. This CDR3 is built from 16 residues. In DNA form, the CDR3 reads TGCGCCAGCAGCCAAACGGAGGGCAGACCTAATTCACCCCTCCACTTT. Translation gives CASSQTEGRPNSPLHF.

V usage is TRBV24-1 and J usage is TRBJ2-7, with D uncertain. Deletions cut 4 bases from V and 5 bases from J, with 5 bases between. Germline CDR1 is KGHDR and CDR2 is SFDVKD. This CDR3 region has 11 residues. The CDR3 DNA sequence: TGTGCCACCAGTGACCGGAACGAGCAGTACTTC. The encoded protein is CATSDRNEQYF.

V is TRBV15 and J is TRBJ1-2; D call uncertain. The V end was cut by 0 bases, the J end by 3 bases, with 8 bases between. Germline CDR1 reads LNHNV; CDR2 reads YYDKDF (reference sequence). This CDR3 is built from 14 residues. CDR3 sequence reads: CATSRDFADYGYTF. The CDR3 DNA sequence: TGTGCCACCAGCAGAGACTTTGCCGACTATGGCTACACCTTC.

This clone appeared a single time. This chain uses TRBV6-5 with TRBJ1-2, with unresolved D. Trimming removed 0 bases from V and 4 bases from J, with 9 bases in between. CDR3 length: 14 residues. Germline CDR1 is MNHEY and CDR2 is SVGAGI. In DNA form, the CDR3 reads TGTGCCAGCAGTTACTCGATGGGCGGCTATGGCTACACCTTC. This gives the protein CASSYSMGGYGYTF.

V gene TRBV7-6 combines with J gene TRBJ2-3; TRBD1 agrees at 9 bases. V dropped 5 bases and J dropped 2; count of bases not matched to a gene: 14. CDR3 length: 18 amino acids. Germline lookup yields CDR1 SGHVS and CDR2 FNYEAQ. The CDR3 spells CASSRGTGTLVTTDTQYF. The CDR3 nucleotides read TGTGCCAGCAGCCGAGGGACAGGGACTCTTGTAACCACAGATACGCAGTATTTT.

The V call is TRBV19, the J call TRBJ2-5; no clear D gene. In germline, CDR1 is LNHDA, CDR2 SQIVND (reference sequence). The CDR3 has 13 residues. With 4 bases removed from V and 7 bases from J, the gap between germline ends came to 13 bases. CDR3 sequence (DNA): TGTGCCAGTAGTAGGGCCCCAGGTGGGACCCAGTACTTC. Protein product: CASSRAPGGTQYF. Looking up the rest from reference TRBV19 and TRBJ2-5 gives the full variable domain: DGGITQSPKYLFRKEGQNVTLSCEQNLNHDAMYWYRQDPGQGLRLIYYSQIVNDFQKGDIAEGYSVSREKKESFPLTVTSAQKNPTAFYLCASSRAPGGTQYFGPGTRLLVL.

The V gene is TRBV5-4, the J gene TRBJ2-1; a possible D gene is TRBD2 (7 bases). The ends were cut back, 1 base at V and 2 bases at J, with 10 bases in the middle. This CDR3 has 15 residues. CDR1 and CDR2 from the germline V gene are SGHNT and YYREEE (reference sequence). CDR3 in amino acids: CASSLPGGAYNEQFF. The CDR3 DNA reads TGTGCCAGCAGCTTGCCGGGGGGCGCCTACAATGAGCAGTTCTTC.

This chain uses TRBV11-3 with TRBJ2-7, with D perhaps TRBD1 (5 bases). From germline, CDR1 is SGHNT and CDR2 YENEEA. This CDR3 has 16 residues. The V gene lost 3 bases and the J gene lost 7 bases, with 22 bases spanning the gap. The CDR3 is CASSFNFREGVDEQYF. CDR3 in DNA: TGTGCCAGCAGCTTCAACTTCAGGGAAGGAGTGGATGAGCAGTACTTC.